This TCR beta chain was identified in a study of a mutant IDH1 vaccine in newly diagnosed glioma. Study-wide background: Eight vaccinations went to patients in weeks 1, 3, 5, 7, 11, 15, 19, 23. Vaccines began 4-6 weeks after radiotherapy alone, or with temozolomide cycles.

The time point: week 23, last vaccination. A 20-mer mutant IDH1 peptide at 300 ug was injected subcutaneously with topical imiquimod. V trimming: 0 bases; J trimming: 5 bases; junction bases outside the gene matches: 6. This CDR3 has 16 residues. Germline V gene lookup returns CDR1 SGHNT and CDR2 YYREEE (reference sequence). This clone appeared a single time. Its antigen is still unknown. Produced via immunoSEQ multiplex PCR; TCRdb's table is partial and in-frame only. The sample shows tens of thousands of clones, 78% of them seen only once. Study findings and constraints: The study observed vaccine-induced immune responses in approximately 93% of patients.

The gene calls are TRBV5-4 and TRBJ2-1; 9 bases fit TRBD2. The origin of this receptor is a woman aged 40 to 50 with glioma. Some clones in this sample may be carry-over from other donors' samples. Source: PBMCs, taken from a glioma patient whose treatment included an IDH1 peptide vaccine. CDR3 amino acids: CASSLARTSVNNEQFF. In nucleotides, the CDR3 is TGTGCCAGCAGCTTGGCGAGGACTAGCGTAAACAATGAGCAGTTCTTC.